This T cell receptor (beta chain) was profiled in a study of T cell responses to AZD1222 COVID-19 vaccine. Study conclusions and caveats: Repertoire samples came only from after the peak T cell response. It should be noted that donors were predominantly white British and more often female, and clonal diversity was possibly underestimated.

Note on this clone: As yet, its antigen is unknown.

Germline CDR1 is MNHEY and CDR2 is SVGEGT. V was trimmed by 4 bases and J by 3 bases, leaving 8 bases between them. This CDR3 has 13 amino acids. Sequencing was performed with immunoSEQ multiplex PCR; in TCRdb, only in-frame clones are kept and a portion is missing. Among approximately 150,000 clones listed, approximately 90% were seen once. Sequences were derived from peripheral blood, sampled 28 days after the second AZD1222 dose. The rearrangement joins TRBV6-2 or TRBV6-3 to TRBJ2-3, with unresolved D. This TCR came from an adult who received the AZD1222 COVID-19 vaccine. The DNA for the CDR3 is TGTGCCAGCAGTTCCGGAGAGACAGATACGCAGTATTTT. Residues: CASSSGETDTQYF.